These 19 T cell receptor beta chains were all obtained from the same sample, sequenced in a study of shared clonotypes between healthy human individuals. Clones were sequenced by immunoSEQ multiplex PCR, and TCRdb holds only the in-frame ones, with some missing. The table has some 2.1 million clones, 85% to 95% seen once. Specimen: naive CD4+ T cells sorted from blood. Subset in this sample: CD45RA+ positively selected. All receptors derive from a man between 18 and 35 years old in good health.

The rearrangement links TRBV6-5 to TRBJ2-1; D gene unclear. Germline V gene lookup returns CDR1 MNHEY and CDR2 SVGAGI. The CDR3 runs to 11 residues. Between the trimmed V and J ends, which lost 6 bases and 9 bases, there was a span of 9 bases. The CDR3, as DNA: TGTGCCAGCAGATACCAGTTTGAGCAGTTCTTC. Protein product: CASRYQFEQFF.

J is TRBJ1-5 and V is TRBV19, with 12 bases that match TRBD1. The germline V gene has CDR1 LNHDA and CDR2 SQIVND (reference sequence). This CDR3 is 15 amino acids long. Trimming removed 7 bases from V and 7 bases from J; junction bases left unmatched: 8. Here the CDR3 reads CASKTGTGGGQPQHF. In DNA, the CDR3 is TGTGCCAGTAAAACCGGGACAGGGGGCGGGCAGCCCCAGCATTTT.

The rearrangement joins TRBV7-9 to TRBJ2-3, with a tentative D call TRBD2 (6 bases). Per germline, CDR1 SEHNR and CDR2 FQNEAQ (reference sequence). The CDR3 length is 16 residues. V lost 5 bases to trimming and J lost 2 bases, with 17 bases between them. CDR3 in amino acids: CASSPTGTLITDTQYF. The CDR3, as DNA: TGTGCCAGCAGCCCCACCGGGACTCTAATCACAGATACGCAGTATTTT. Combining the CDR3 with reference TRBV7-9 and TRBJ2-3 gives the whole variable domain DTGVSQNPRHKITKRGQNVTFRCDPISEHNRLYWYRQTLGQGPEFLTYFQNEAQLEKSRLLSDRFSAERPKGSFSTLEIQRTEQGDSAMYLCASSPTGTLITDTQYFGPGTRLTVL.

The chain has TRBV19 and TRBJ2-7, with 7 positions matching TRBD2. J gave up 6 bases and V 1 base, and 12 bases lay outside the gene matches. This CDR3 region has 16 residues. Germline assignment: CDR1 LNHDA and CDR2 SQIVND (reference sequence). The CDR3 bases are TGTGCCAGTAGTATAGTCGTTACTAGCGAGAGGAGCGAGCAGTACTTC. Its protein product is CASSIVVTSERSEQYF. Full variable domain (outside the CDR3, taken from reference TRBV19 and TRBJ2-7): DGGITQSPKYLFRKEGQNVTLSCEQNLNHDAMYWYRQDPGQGLRLIYYSQIVNDFQKGDIAEGYSVSREKKESFPLTVTSAQKNPTAFYLCASSIVVTSERSEQYFGPGTRLTVT.

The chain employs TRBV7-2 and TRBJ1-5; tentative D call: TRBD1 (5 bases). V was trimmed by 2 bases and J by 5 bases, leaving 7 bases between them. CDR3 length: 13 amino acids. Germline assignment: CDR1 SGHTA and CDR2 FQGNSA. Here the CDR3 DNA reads TGTGCCAGCAGCTTAAGACAGTATCAGCCCCAGCATTTT. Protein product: CASSLRQYQPQHF.

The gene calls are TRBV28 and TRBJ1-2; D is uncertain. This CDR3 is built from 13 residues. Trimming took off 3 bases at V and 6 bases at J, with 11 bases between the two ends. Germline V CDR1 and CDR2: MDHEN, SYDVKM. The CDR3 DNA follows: TGTGCCAGCAGTTTTTGGCAGGATAATGGCTACACCTTC. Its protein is CASSFWQDNGYTF.

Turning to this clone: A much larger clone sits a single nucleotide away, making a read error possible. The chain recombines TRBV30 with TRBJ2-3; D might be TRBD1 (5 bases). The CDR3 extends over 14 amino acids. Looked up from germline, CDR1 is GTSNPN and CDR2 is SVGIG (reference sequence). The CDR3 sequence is CTWNQGIGTDTQYF. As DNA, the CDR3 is TGTACCTGGAATCAGGGAATCGGCACAGATACGCAGTATTTT.

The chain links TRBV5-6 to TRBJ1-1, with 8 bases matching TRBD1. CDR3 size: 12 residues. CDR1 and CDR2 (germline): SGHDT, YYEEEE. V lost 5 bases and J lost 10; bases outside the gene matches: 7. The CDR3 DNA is TGTGCCAGCAGACTCGGACAGGGCACAGCTTTCTTT. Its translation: CASRLGQGTAFF.

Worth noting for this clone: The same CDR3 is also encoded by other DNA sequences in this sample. In nucleotides, the CDR3 is TGTGCCAGCAGTCTCCGTAGCTCCTACAATGAGCAGTTCTTC. Residues: CASSLRSSYNEQFF. This chain uses TRBV6-5 with TRBJ2-1; D is uncertain. Trimming took 5 bases from V and 0 from J, leaving 8 bases between them. The germline V gene encodes CDR1 MNHEY and CDR2 SVGAGI. The CDR3 loop spans 14 amino acids.

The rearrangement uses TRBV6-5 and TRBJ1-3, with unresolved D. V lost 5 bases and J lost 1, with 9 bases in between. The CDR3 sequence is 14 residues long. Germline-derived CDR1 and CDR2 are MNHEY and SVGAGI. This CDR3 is CASSRARSGNTIYF. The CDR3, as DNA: TGTGCCAGCAGTAGGGCCCGATCTGGAAACACCATATATTTT.

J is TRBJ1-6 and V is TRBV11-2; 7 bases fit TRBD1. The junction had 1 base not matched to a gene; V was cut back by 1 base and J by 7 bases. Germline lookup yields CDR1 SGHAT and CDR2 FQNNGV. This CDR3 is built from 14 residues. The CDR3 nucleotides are TGTGCCAGCAGCTTAGTGGGACAGAATTCACCCCTCCACTTT. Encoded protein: CASSLVGQNSPLHF.

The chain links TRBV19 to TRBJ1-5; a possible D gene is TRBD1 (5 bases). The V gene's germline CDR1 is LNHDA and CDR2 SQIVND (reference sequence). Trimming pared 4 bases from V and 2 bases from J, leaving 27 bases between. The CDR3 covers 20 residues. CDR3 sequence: CASSKNKRTSNRYGNQPQHF. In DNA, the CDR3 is TGTGCCAGTAGTAAAAATAAAAGGACATCGAACCGCTACGGCAATCAGCCCCAGCATTTT.

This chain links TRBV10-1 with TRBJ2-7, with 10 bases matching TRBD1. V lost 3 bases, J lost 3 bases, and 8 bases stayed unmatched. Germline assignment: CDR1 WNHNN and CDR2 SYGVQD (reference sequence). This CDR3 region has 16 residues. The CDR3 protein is CASSDPGTGAVYEQYF. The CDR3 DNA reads TGCGCCAGCAGTGACCCCGGGACAGGGGCTGTCTACGAGCAGTACTTC.

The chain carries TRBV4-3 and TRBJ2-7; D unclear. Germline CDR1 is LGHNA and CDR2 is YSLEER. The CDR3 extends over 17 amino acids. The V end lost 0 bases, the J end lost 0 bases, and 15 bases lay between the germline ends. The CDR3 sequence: CASSQDHPVYGSYEQYF. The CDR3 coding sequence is TGCGCCAGCAGCCAAGATCATCCGGTCTACGGCTCCTACGAGCAGTACTTC.

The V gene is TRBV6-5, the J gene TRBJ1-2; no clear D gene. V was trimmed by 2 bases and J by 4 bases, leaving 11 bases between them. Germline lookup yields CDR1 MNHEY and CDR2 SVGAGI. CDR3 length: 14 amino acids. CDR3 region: CASSYEGRSYGYTF. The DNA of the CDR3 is TGTGCCAGCAGTTACGAGGGCAGGAGCTATGGCTACACCTTC.

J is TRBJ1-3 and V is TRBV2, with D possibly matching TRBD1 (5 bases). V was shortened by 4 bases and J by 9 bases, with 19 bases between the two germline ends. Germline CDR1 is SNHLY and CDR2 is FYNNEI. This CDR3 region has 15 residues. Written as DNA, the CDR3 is TGTGCCAGCAGTGGGTCAACGGGGACCAAAGCCACCATATATTTT. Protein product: CASSGSTGTKATIYF.

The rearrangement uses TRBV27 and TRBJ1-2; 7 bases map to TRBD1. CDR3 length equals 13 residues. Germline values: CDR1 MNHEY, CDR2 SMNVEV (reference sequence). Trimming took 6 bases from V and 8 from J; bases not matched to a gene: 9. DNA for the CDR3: TGTGCCAGCAGGACTAACAGGGGAGGAGGCTACACCTTC. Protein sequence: CASRTNRGGGYTF.

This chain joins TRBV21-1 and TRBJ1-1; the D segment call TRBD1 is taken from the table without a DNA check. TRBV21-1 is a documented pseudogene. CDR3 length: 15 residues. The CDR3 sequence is CASSKYRTGRTEAFF. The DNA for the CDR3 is TGTGCCAGCAGCAAATACAGGACAGGGAGGACTGAAGCTTTCTTT.

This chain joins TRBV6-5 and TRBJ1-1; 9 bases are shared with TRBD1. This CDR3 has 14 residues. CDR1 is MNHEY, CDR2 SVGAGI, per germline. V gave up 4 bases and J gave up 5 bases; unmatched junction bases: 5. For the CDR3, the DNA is TGTGCCAGCAGTTTACGGGACAGGGTTACTGAAGCTTTCTTT. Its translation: CASSLRDRVTEAFF.